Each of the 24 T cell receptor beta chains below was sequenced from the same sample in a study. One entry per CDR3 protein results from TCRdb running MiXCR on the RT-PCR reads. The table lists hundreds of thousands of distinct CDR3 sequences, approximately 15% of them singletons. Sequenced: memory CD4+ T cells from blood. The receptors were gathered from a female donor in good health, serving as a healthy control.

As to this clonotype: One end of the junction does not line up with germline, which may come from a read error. CDR3 sequence (DNA): TGTGCCAGCTCAGATGGGACAGTGAACACCGGGGAGCTGTACTTC. Translated: CASSDGTVNTGELYF. V gene TRBV18 combines with J gene TRBJ2-7; 7 nucleotides line up with TRBD1. The CDR3 has 15 residues. Germline CDR1 KGHSH, CDR2 LQKENI.

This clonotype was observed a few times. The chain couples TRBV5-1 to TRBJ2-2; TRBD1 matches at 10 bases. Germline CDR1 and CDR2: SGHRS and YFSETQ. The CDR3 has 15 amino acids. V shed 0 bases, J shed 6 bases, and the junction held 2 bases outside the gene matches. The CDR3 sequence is CASSLGQGAAGELFF. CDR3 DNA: TGCGCCAGCAGCTTGGGACAGGGGGCAGCCGGGGAGCTGTTTTTT.

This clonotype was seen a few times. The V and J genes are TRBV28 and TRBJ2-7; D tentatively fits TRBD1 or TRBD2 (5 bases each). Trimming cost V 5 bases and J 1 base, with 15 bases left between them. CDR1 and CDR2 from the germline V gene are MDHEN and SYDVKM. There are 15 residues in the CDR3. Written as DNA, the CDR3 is TGTGCCAGCAGTCTCCCGGGGACCGGGTCCTACGAGCAGTACTTC. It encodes CASSLPGTGSYEQYF. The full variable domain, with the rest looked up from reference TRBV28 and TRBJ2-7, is DVKVTQSSRYLVKRTGEKVFLECVQDMDHENMFWYRQDPGLGLRLIYFSYDVKMKEKGDIPEGYSVSREKKERFSLILESASTNQTSMYLCASSLPGTGSYEQYFGPGTRLTVT.

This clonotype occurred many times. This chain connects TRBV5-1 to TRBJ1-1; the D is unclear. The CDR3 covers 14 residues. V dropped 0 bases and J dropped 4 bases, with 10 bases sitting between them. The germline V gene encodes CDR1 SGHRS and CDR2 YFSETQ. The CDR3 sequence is CASSLDGRTTEAFF. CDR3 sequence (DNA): TGCGCCAGCAGCTTGGATGGCAGGACCACTGAAGCTTTCTTT. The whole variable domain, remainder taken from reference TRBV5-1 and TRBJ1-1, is KAGVTQTPRYLIKTRGQQVTLSCSPISGHRSVSWYQQTPGQGLQFLFEYFSETQRNKGNFPGRFSGRQFSNSRSEMNVSTLELGDSALYLCASSLDGRTTEAFFGQGTRLTVV.

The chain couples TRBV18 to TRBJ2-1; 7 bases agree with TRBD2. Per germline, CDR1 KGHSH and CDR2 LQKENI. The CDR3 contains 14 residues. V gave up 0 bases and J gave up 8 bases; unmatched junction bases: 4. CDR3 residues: CASSPPWGGDEQFF. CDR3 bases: TGTGCCAGCTCACCACCGTGGGGGGGGGATGAGCAGTTCTTC.

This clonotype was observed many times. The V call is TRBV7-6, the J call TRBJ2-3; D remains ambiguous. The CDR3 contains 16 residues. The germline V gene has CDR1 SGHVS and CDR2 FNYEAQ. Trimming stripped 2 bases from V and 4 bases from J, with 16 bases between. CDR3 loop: CASSLLGGTASDTQYF. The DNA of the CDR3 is TGTGCCAGCAGCTTATTGGGTGGAACGGCCTCAGATACGCAGTATTTT.

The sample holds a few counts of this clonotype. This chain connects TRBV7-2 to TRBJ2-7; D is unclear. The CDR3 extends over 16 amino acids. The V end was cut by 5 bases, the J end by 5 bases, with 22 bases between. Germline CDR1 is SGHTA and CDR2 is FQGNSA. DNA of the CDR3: TGTGCCAGCAGCCCCTTCGGACCACAAGACGGCGACGAGCAGTACTTC. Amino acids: CASSPFGPQDGDEQYF. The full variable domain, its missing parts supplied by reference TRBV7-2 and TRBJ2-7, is GAGVSQSPSNKVTEKGKDVELRCDPISGHTALYWYRQSLGQGLEFLIYFQGNSAPDKSGLPSDRFSAERTGGSVSTLTIQRTQQEDSAVYLCASSPFGPQDGDEQYFGPGTRLTVT.

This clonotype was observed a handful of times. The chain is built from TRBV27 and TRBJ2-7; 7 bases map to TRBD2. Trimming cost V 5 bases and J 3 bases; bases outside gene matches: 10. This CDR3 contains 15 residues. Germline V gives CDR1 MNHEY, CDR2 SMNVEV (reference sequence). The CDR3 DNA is TGTGCCAGCAGTCCCCCGACTAGCTCCCGCTACGAGCAGTACTTC. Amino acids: CASSPPTSSRYEQYF.

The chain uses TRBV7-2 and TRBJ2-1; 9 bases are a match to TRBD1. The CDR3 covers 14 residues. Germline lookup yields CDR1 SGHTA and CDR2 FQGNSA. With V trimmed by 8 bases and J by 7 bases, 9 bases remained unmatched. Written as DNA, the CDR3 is TGTGCCAGCCTAGCGGACAGGGGTCGGAATGAGCAGTTCTTC. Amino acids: CASLADRGRNEQFF.

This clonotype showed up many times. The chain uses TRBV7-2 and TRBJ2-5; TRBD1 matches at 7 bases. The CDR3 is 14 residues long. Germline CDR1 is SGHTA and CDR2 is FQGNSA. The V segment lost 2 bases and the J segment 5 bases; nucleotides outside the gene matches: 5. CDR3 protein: CASSLNRGQETQYF. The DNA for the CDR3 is TGTGCCAGCAGCTTAAATAGGGGGCAGGAGACCCAGTACTTC.

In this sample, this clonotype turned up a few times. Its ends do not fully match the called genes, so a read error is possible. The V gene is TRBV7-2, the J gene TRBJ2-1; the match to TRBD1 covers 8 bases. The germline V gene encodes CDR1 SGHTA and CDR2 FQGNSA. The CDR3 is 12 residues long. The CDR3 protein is CASNNRGKGTVF. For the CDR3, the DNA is TGTGCCAGCAATAACAGGGGGAAGGGGACGGTCTTC.

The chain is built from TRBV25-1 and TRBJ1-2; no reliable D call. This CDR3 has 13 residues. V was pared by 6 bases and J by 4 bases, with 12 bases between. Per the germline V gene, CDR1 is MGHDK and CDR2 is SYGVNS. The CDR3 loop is CASRPTNTYGYTF. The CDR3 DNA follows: TGTGCCAGCAGACCAACAAATACCTATGGCTACACCTTC.

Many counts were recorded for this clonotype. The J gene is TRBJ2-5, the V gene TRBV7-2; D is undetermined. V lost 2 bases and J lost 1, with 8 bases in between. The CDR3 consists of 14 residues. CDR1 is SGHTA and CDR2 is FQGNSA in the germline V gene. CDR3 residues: CASSLRLSQETQYF. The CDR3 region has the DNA TGTGCCAGCAGCTTAAGATTGTCCCAAGAGACCCAGTACTTC. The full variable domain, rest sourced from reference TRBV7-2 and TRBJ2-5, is GAGVSQSPSNKVTEKGKDVELRCDPISGHTALYWYRQSLGQGLEFLIYFQGNSAPDKSGLPSDRFSAERTGGSVSTLTIQRTQQEDSAVYLCASSLRLSQETQYFGPGTRLLVL.

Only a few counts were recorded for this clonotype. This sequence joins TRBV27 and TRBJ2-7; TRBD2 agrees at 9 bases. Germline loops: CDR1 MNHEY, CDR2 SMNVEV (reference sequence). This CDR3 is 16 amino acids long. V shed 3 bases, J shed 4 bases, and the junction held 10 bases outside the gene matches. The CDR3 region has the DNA TGTGCCAGCAGTTTTTCTCATAGCGGGAGCTGGTACGAGCAGTACTTC. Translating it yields CASSFSHSGSWYEQYF.

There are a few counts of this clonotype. The CDR3 sequence: CASSLAWGGTDTQYF. In nucleotides, the CDR3 is TGTGCCAGCAGCTTAGCGTGGGGGGGCACAGATACGCAGTATTTT. V gene TRBV7-2 combines with J gene TRBJ2-3, with D possibly matching TRBD2 (6 bases). The germline gives CDR1 SGHTA, CDR2 FQGNSA. Trimming removed 0 bases from V and 1 base from J, with 8 bases in between. The CDR3 contains 15 residues.

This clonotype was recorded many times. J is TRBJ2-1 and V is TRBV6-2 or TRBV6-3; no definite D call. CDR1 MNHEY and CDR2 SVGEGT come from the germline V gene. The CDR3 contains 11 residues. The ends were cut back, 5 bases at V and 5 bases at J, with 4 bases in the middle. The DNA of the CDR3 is TGTGCCAGCAGTCCCAACAATGAGCAGTTCTTC. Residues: CASSPNNEQFF.

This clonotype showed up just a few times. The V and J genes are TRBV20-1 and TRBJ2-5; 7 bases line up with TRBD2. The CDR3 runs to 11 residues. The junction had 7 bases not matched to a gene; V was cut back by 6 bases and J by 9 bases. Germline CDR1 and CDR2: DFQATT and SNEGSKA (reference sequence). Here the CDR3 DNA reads TGCAGTGCATTGGGGGGGGAGGCCCAGTACTTC. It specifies CSALGGEAQYF.

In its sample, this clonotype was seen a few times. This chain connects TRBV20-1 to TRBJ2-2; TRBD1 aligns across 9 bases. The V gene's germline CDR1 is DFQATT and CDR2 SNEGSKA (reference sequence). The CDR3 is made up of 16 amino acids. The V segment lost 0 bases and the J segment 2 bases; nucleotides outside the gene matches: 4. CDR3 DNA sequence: TGCAGTGCTAGAGATCGGACAGGGGATAACACCGGGGAGCTGTTTTTT. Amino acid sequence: CSARDRTGDNTGELFF.

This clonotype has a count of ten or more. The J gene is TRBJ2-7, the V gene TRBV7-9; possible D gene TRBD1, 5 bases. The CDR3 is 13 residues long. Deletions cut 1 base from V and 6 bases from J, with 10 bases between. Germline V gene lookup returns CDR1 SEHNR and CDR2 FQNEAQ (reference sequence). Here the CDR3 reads CASSLGGPSEQYF. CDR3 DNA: TGTGCCAGCAGCTTAGGGGGCCCGAGCGAGCAGTACTTC.

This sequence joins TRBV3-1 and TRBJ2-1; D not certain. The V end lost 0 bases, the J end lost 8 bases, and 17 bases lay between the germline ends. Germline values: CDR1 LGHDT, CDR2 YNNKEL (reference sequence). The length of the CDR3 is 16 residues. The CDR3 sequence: CASSQDEFAVFDEQFF. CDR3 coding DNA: TGTGCCAGCAGCCAAGATGAGTTCGCAGTTTTCGATGAGCAGTTCTTC.

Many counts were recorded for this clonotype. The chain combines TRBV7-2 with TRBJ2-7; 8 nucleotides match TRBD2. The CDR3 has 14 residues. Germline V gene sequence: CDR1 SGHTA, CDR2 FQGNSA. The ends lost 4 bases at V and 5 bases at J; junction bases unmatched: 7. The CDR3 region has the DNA TGTGCCAGCAGCTGGAGCGGGAGCCTCAACGAGCAGTACTTC. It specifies CASSWSGSLNEQYF.

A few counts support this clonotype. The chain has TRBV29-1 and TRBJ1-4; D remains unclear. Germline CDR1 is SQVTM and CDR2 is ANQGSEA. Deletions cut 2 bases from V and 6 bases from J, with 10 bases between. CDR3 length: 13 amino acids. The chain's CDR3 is CSVELANHEKLFF. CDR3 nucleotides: TGCAGCGTTGAACTGGCCAATCATGAAAAACTGTTTTTT.

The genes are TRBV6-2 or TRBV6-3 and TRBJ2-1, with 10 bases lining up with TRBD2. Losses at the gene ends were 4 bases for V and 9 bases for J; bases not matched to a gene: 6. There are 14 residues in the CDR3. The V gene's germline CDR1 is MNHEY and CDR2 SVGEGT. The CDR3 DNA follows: TGTGCCAGCAGTTGGCCTAGCGGGAGCGTTGAGCAGTTCTTC. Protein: CASSWPSGSVEQFF.

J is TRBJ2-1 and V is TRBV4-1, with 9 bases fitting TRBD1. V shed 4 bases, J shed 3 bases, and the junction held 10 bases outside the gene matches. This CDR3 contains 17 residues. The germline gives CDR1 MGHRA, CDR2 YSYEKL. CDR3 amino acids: CASSPRMTGGNYNEQFF. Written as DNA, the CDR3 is TGCGCCAGCAGCCCTCGTATGACAGGGGGGAACTACAATGAGCAGTTCTTC.